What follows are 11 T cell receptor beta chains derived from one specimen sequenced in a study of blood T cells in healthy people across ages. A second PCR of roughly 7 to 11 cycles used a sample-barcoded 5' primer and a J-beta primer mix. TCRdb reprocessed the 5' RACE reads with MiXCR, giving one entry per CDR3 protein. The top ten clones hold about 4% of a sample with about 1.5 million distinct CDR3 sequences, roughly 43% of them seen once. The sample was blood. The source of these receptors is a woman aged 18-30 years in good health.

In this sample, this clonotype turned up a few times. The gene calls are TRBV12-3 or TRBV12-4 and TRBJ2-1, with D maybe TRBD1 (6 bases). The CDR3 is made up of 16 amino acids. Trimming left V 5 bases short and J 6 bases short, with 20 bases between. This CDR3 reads CASSGAGTGFLNEQFF. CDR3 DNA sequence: TGTGCCAGCAGTGGCGCCGGAACAGGGTTTCTCAATGAGCAGTTCTTC.

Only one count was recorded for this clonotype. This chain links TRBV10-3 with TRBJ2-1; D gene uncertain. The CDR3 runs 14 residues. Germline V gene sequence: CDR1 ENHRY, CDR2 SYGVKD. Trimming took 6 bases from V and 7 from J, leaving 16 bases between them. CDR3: CAIRATGLGNEQFF. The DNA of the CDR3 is TGTGCCATCAGGGCGACTGGGCTAGGGAATGAGCAGTTCTTC.

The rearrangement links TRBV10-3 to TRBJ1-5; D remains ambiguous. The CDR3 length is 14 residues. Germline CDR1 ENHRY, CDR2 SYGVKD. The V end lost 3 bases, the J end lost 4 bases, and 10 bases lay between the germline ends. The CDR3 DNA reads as TGTGCCATCAGTGAATGGAACACAAATCAGCCCCAGCATTTT. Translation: CAISEWNTNQPQHF.

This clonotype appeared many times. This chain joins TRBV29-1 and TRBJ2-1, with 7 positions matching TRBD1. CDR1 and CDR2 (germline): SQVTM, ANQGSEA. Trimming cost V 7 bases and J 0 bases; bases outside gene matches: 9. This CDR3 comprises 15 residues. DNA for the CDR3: TGCAGCGCCAGGACAGGCCTCTACTCCTACAATGAGCAGTTCTTC. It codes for CSARTGLYSYNEQFF.

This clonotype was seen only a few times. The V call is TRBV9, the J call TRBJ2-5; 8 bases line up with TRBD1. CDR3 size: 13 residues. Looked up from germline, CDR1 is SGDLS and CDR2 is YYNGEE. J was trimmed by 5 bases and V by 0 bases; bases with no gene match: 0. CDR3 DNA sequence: TGTGCCAGCAGCGTAGGGGACAGGGAGACCCAGTACTTC. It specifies CASSVGDRETQYF.

The CDR3 loop is CSAGRAGPDTQYF. For the CDR3, the DNA is TGCAGTGCCGGCAGGGCAGGCCCAGATACGCAGTATTTT. The chain joins TRBV20-1 to TRBJ2-3; tentative D call: TRBD1 (5 bases). V shed 6 bases and J shed 4 bases, with 14 bases lying between them. CDR3 size: 13 residues. Looked up from germline, CDR1 is DFQATT and CDR2 is SNEGSKA (reference sequence).

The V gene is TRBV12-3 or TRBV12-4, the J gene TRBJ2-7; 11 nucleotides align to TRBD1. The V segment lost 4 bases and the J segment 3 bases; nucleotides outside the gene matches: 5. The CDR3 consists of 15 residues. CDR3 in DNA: TGTGCCAGCAGTTACCGGGGACAGGGGGACTACGAGCAGTACTTC. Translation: CASSYRGQGDYEQYF.

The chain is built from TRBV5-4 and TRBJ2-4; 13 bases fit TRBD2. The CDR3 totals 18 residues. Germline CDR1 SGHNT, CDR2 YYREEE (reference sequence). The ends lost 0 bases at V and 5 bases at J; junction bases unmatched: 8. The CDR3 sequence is CASSLGRGTSGTQNIQYF. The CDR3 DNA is TGTGCCAGCAGCTTGGGGAGGGGGACTAGCGGGACCCAAAACATTCAGTACTTC.

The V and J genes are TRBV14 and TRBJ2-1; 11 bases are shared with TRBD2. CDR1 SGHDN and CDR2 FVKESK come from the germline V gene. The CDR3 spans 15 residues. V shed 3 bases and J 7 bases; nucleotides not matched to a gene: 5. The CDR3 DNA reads TGTGCCAGCAGCCAGGGACTAGCGGTCTGGAATGAGCAGTTCTTC. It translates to CASSQGLAVWNEQFF. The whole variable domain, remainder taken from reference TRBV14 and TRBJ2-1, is EAGVTQFPSHSVIEKGQTVTLRCDPISGHDNLYWYRRVMGKEIKFLLHFVKESKQDESGMPNNRFLAERTGGTYSTLKVQPAELEDSGVYFCASSQGLAVWNEQFFGPGTRLTVL.

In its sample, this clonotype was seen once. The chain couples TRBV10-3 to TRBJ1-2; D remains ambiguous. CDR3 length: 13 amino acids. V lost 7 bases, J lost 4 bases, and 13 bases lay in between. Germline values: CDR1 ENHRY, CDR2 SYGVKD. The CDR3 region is CAIMPEIGYGYTF. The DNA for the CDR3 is TGTGCCATCATGCCGGAGATTGGCTATGGCTACACCTTC.

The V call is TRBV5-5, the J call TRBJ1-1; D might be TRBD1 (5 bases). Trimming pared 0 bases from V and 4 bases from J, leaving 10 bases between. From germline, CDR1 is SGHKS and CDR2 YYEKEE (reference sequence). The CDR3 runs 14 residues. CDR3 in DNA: TGTGCCAGCAGCTTGGCCTTGGGGCTCACTGAAGCTTTCTTT. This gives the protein CASSLALGLTEAFF.